Shown below are 5 T cell receptor beta chains from a single sample sequenced in a study of shared T cell receptors in the human thymus. Produced via immunoSEQ multiplex PCR; TCRdb's table is partial and in-frame only. The sample has fewer than 700,000 clones; approximately 90% are singletons. The same sample was also studied in work on human thymus T cells.

Sequenced sample: thymocytes. The receptors were gathered from a boy under two years old with a congenital heart defect.

The chain has TRBV7-6 and TRBJ2-1, with TRBD2 identical over 11 bases. The trim removed 3 bases at V and 4 bases at J, leaving 8 bases unmatched. This CDR3 spans 17 amino acids. The germline CDR1 and CDR2 sequences are SGHVS and FNYEAQ. CDR3: CASSLGYGLAGYNEQFF. In nucleotides, the CDR3 is TGTGCCAGCAGCTTGGGTTACGGACTAGCGGGTTACAATGAGCAGTTCTTC.

The chain joins TRBV2 to TRBJ2-7; weak D call: TRBD2 (6 bases). This CDR3 spans 12 amino acids. Trimming stripped 4 bases from V and 7 bases from J, with 11 bases between. Germline loops: CDR1 SNHLY, CDR2 FYNNEI. In nucleotides, the CDR3 is TGTGCCAGCAGTGGACTAGTACGGGAGCAGTACTTC. Its protein is CASSGLVREQYF.

This chain connects TRBV28 to TRBJ1-5, with 8 bases identical to TRBD1. Per the germline V gene, CDR1 is MDHEN and CDR2 is SYDVKM. V gave up 8 bases and J gave up 7 bases; unmatched junction bases: 16. The CDR3 runs to 16 residues. The CDR3 region has the DNA TGTGCCAGCTCCATGGACGGGACAGGCGGCAGGCAGCCCCAGCATTTT. It specifies CASSMDGTGGRQPQHF.

The count of this clone is one. The rearrangement joins TRBV29-1 to TRBJ1-2; D gene uncertain. Germline-derived CDR1 and CDR2 are SQVTM and ANQGSEA. Trimming left V 3 bases short and J 4 bases short, with 12 bases between. The CDR3 length is 13 residues. In DNA form, the CDR3 reads TGCAGCGTTGATCCTATCAGGATCTATGGCTACACCTTC. Translating it yields CSVDPIRIYGYTF.

The genes are TRBV5-1 and TRBJ2-1, with 15 bases that match TRBD2. CDR3 length: 22 residues. V was clipped by 0 bases and J by 0 bases; unmatched bases: 13. The germline CDR1 and CDR2 sequences are SGHRS and YFSETQ. Here the CDR3 DNA reads TGCGCCAGCAGCTTGGCTTCATGGTCCGGGACTAGCGGGAGGAGCTCCTACAATGAGCAGTTCTTC. Translation gives CASSLASWSGTSGRSSYNEQFF.